This T cell receptor (beta chain) was sequenced during a study of tumor-infiltrating lymphocytes in primary liver carcinoma. At the level of the study: Surgeons resected the patients' primary liver carcinomas. Tumor lesions were T1-T3 N0M0 and spanned roughly 4 to 10 cm. Whole-study results and caveats: Tumors and blood were compared for top-250-clone fraction, and tumors had the significantly higher value (p = 0.039).

Unsorted whole blood served as the source of blood RNA, and germline DNA was extracted as well. This clonotype was seen a single time. No antigen is known for it. One end of the junction does not line up with germline, which may come from a read error. With a constant-region primer, TCR beta cDNA was made from approximately 520 ng of total RNA. Investigators got TCR beta libraries out of three nested multiplex PCR rounds, done with slightly modified ARM-PCR. Running nine to ten cycles apiece, the first two PCR rounds relied on TRBV1-TRBV30 forward primers together with a C-beta reverse primer. Using its own MiXCR run on the multiplex PCR reads, TCRdb lists one record per CDR3 protein. The data show almost 200,000 distinct CDR3 sequences, with roughly 61% seen just once and about 7.1% held by the top ten. The CDR3 sequence is 15 residues long. Germline lookup yields CDR1 LGHNA and CDR2 YNFKEQ.

Sequenced: peripheral blood. This TCR came from a woman aged 55-70 years with primary liver carcinoma and hepatitis B virus infection. This chain joins TRBV4-2 and TRBJ2-1; possibly TRBD1 for D (6 bases). CDR3 region: CVSSQEQGSHNEQFF. CDR3 DNA: TGTGTCAGCAGCCAAGAACAGGGCTCCCACAATGAGCAGTTCTTC.